The 8 T cell receptor beta chains below were found in one sample sequenced in a study of blood T cells in healthy people across ages. It was with a sample-barcoded 5' primer and a J-beta primer mix that a second PCR of roughly 7 to 11 cycles was run. TCRdb re-derived calls from the 5' RACE reads in MiXCR, one entry per CDR3 protein. The sample lists 1.4 million or so distinct CDR3 sequences; roughly 43% were seen once. The sample consisted of blood. The receptors shown here come from a woman aged 18-29 years in good health.

At least ten counts were recorded for this clonotype. The gene calls are TRBV6-1 and TRBJ2-1; D gene unclear. Germline-derived CDR1 and CDR2 are MNHNS and SASEGT. Trimming removed 3 bases from V and 4 bases from J, with 10 bases in between. The CDR3 spans 14 residues. The DNA of the CDR3 is TGTGCCAGCAGTGAGTCGGTAGGATACAATGAGCAGTTCTTC. This translates into CASSESVGYNEQFF.

A single count supports this clonotype. J is TRBJ2-3 and V is TRBV7-3; the D gene is possibly TRBD1 (5 bases). The CDR3 has 16 amino acids. Germline V lookup: CDR1 SGHTA, CDR2 FQGTGA. V was clipped by 5 bases and J by 3 bases, with 18 bases between them. In DNA form, the CDR3 reads TGTGCCAGCAGCAACATAGCAGGGTCGGTAACAGATACGCAGTATTTT. Translated, it gives CASSNIAGSVTDTQYF.

Comment on this clonotype: Germline is not matched at one junction end, which may reflect a read error. The chain recombines TRBV20-1 with TRBJ1-2; D unresolved. Per germline, CDR1 DFQATT and CDR2 SNEGSKA (reference sequence). This CDR3 has 14 amino acids. Here the CDR3 reads CSTRSRTSNYGYTF. The DNA for the CDR3 is TGCAGTACTAGATCCAGGACGTCTAACTATGGCTACACCTTC.

The table lists this clonotype with a few counts. The DNA of the CDR3 is TGCGCCAGCAGCCGAGATGGGACAGAGTACGAGCAGTACTTC. Its protein product is CASSRDGTEYEQYF. The chain recombines TRBV4-1 with TRBJ2-7, with 7 nucleotides matching TRBD1. The germline gives CDR1 MGHRA, CDR2 YSYEKL. Unmatched junction bases numbered 7, after V lost 4 bases and J lost 4 bases. This CDR3 has 14 residues.

This clonotype was counted a few times. The chain has TRBV7-2 and TRBJ1-2; 9 nucleotides agree with TRBD1. V lost 5 bases and J lost 5; bases outside the gene matches: 6. The CDR3 spans 14 residues. Per germline, CDR1 SGHTA and CDR2 FQGNSA. The CDR3 DNA is TGTGCCAGCAGCCGTGCCGGGACAGGGTATGGCTACACCTTC. Residues: CASSRAGTGYGYTF.

Comment on this clonotype: One end of the junction does not line up with germline, which may come from a read error. The chain is built from TRBV11-2 and TRBJ2-1; the match to TRBD2 covers 13 bases. Per the germline V gene, CDR1 is SGHAT and CDR2 is FQNNGV. This CDR3 has 18 residues. The DNA for the CDR3 is TGTACCAGCAGCTTAGTAAGGACTAGCGGGAGCACCTACAATGAGCAGTTCTTC. Its translation is CTSSLVRTSGSTYNEQFF.

This clonotype has a count of ten or more. V gene TRBV20-1 combines with J gene TRBJ2-3; D ambiguous. Deletions cut 6 bases from V and 2 bases from J, with 9 bases between. Germline V gene sequence: CDR1 DFQATT, CDR2 SNEGSKA (reference sequence). The CDR3 has 12 amino acids. For the CDR3, the DNA is TGCAGTGCCCCTAGGGACACAGATACGCAGTATTTT. Residues: CSAPRDTDTQYF.

The genes are TRBV7-9 and TRBJ1-1; D remains unclear. The CDR3 is 14 amino acids. Germline V CDR1 and CDR2: SEHNR, FQNEAQ (reference sequence). Trimming left V 1 base short and J 6 bases short, with 12 bases between. Here the CDR3 DNA reads TGTGCCAGCAGCTTAGACGTTGGGGTTGCTGAAGCTTTCTTT. Its translation is CASSLDVGVAEAFF.